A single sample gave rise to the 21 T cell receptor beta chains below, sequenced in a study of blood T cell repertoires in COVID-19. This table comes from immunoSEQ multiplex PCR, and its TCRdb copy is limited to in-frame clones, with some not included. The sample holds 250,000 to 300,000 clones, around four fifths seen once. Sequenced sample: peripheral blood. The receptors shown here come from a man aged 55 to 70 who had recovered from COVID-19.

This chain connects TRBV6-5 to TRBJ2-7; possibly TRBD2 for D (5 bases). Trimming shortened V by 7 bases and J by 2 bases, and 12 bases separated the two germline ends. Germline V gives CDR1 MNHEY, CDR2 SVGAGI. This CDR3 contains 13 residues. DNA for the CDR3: TGTGCCAGCACCCGGGGAGTAACCTACGAGCAGTACTTC. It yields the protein CASTRGVTYEQYF.

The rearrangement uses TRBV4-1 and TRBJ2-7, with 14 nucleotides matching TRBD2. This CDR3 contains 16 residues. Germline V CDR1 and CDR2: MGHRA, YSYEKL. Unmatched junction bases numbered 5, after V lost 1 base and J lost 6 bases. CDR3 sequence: CASSQVSGLAGVEQYF. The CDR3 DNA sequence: TGCGCCAGCAGCCAAGTATCGGGACTAGCGGGAGTCGAGCAGTACTTC.

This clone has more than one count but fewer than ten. CDR3 amino acids: CASSSPPNGLELYNEQFF. In DNA form, the CDR3 reads TGTGCCAGCAGCTCCCCTCCGAACGGACTAGAACTTTACAATGAGCAGTTCTTC. The J gene is TRBJ2-1, the V gene TRBV7-9; TRBD2 aligns across 7 bases. CDR3 size: 18 residues. The germline CDR1 and CDR2 sequences are SEHNR and FQNEAQ (reference sequence). V trimming: 4 bases; J trimming: 4 bases; junction bases outside the gene matches: 16. Full variable domain (remainder filled in from reference TRBV7-9 and TRBJ2-1): DTGVSQNPRHKITKRGQNVTFRCDPISEHNRLYWYRQTLGQGPEFLTYFQNEAQLEKSRLLSDRFSAERPKGSFSTLEIQRTEQGDSAMYLCASSSPPNGLELYNEQFFGPGTRLTVL.

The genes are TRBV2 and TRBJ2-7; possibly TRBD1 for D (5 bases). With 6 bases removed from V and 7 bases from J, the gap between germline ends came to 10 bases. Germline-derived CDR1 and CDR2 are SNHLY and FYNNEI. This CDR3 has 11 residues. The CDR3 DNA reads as TGTGCCAGCAGGTTATCAGGGGAGCAGTACTTC. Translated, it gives CASRLSGEQYF.

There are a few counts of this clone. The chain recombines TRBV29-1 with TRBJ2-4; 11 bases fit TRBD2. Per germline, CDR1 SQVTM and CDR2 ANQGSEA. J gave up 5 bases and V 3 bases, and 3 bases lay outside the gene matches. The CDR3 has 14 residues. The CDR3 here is CSVDSGGAENIQYF. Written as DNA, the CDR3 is TGCAGCGTTGATAGCGGGGGGGCCGAAAACATTCAGTACTTC.

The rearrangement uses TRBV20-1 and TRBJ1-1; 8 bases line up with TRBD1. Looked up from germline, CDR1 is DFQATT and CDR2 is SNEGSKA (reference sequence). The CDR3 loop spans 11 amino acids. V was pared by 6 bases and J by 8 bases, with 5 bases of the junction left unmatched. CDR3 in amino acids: CSATTGGEAFF. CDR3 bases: TGCAGTGCAACCACAGGGGGGGAAGCTTTCTTT.

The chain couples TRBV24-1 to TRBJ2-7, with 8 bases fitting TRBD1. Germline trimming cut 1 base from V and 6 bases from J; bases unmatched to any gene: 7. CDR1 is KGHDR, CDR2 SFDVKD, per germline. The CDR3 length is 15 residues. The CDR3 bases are TGTGCCACCAGTGATTTTCCCAGGGGGCGCTTCGAGCAGTACTTC. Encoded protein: CATSDFPRGRFEQYF.

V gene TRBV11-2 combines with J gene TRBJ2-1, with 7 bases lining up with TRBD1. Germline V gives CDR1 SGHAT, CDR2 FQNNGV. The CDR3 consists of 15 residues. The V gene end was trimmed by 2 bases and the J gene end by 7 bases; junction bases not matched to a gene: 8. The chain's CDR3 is CASSLLQGKVNEQFF. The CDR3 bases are TGTGCCAGCAGCTTATTACAGGGGAAGGTGAATGAGCAGTTCTTC.

This CDR3 reads CASREGQTLNTEAFF. CDR3 nucleotides: TGTGCCAGCAGAGAGGGACAGACCTTGAACACTGAAGCTTTCTTT. J is TRBJ1-1 and V is TRBV27, with 7 bases lining up with TRBD1. V was pared by 6 bases and J by 0 bases, with 7 bases of the junction left unmatched. Germline V CDR1 and CDR2: MNHEY, SMNVEV (reference sequence). The CDR3 is 15 residues long.

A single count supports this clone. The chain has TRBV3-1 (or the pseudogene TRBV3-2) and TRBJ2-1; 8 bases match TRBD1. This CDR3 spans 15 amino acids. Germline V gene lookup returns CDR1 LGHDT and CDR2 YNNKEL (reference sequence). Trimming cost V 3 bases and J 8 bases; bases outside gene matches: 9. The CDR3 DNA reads TGTGCCAGCAGCCAGAGACGGACAGGGCTCGATGAGCAGTTCTTC. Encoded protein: CASSQRRTGLDEQFF.

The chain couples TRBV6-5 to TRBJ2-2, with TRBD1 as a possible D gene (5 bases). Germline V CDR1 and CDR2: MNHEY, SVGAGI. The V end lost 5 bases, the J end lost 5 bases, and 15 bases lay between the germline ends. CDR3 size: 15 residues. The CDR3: CASSHRLLGTGELFF. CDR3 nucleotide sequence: TGTGCCAGCAGTCACAGGCTTTTGGGTACCGGGGAGCTGTTTTTT.

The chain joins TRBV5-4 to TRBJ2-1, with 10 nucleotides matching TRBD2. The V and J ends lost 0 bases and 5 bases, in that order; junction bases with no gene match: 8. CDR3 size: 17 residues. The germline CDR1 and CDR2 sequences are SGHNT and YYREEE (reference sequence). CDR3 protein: CASSLGGLAGVNNEQFF. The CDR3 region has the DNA TGTGCCAGCAGCTTGGGGGGCCTAGCGGGGGTTAACAATGAGCAGTTCTTC.

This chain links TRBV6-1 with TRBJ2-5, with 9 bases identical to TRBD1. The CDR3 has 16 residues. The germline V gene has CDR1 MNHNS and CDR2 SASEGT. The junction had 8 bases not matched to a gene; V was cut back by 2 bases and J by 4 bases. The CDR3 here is CASSEQQGAYLETQYF. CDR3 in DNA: TGTGCCAGCAGTGAACAACAGGGGGCTTATTTAGAGACCCAGTACTTC.

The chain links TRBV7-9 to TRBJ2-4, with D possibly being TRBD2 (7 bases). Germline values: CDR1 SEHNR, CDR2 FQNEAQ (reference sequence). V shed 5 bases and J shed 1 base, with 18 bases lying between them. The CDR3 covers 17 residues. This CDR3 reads CASSPNRAGVAKNIQYF. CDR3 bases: TGTGCCAGCAGCCCAAACAGGGCGGGGGTGGCCAAAAACATTCAGTACTTC. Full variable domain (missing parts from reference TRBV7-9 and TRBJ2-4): DTGVSQNPRHKITKRGQNVTFRCDPISEHNRLYWYRQTLGQGPEFLTYFQNEAQLEKSRLLSDRFSAERPKGSFSTLEIQRTEQGDSAMYLCASSPNRAGVAKNIQYFGAGTRLSVL.

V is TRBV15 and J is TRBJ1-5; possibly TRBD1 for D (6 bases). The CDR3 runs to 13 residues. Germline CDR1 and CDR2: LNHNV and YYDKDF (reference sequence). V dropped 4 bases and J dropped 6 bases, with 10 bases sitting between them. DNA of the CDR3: TGTGCCACCAGCAATGGGGGGGCTCAGCCCCAGCATTTT. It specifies CATSNGGAQPQHF.

The CDR3 loop reads CASSLECLEYF. DNA for the CDR3: TGTGCCAGCAGCTTAGAGTGCTTGGAGTACTTC. V is TRBV7-3 and J is TRBJ2-7, with D hard to call. Trimming stripped 2 bases from V and 11 bases from J, with 10 bases between. CDR1 is SGHTA, CDR2 FQGTGA, per germline. The CDR3 loop spans 11 amino acids. The complete variable domain, with remaining parts taken from reference TRBV7-3 and TRBJ2-7, reads GAGVSQTPSNKVTEKGKYVELRCDPISGHTALYWYRQSLGQGPEFLIYFQGTGAADDSGLPNDRFFAVRPEGSVSTLKIQRTERGDSAVYLCASSLECLEYFGPGTRLTVT.

The CDR3 nucleotides read TGTGCCAGCAGCTTAGCGGGGGCGACTCAGCCCCAGCATTTT. As protein: CASSLAGATQPQHF. This sequence joins TRBV7-2 and TRBJ1-5; D is possibly TRBD1 (6 bases). This CDR3 has 14 amino acids. The germline V gene has CDR1 SGHTA and CDR2 FQGNSA. Trimming took 0 bases from V and 6 from J, leaving 9 bases between them.

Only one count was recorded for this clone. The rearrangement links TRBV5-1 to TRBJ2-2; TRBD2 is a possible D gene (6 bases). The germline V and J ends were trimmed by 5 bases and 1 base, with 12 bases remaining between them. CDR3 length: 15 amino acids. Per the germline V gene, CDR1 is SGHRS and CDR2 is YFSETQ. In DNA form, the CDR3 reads TGCGCCAGCAGTTCTGGGCGGGGGAACACCGGGGAGCTGTTTTTT. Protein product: CASSSGRGNTGELFF.

The CDR3 is CASSLRSGGDTEAFF. DNA for the CDR3: TGTGCCAGCAGCTTACGCTCGGGGGGAGACACTGAAGCTTTCTTT. The rearrangement joins TRBV7-8 to TRBJ1-1, with D possibly being TRBD1 (5 bases). Germline CDR1 and CDR2: SGHVS and FQNEAQ. Between the trimmed V and J ends, which lost 2 bases and 3 bases, there was a span of 13 bases. The CDR3 sequence is 15 residues long.

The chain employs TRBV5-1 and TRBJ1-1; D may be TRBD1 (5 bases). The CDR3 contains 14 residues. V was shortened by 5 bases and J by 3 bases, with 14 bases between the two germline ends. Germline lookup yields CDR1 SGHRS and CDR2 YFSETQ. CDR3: CASRSPGLDTEAFF. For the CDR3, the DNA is TGCGCCAGCAGATCCCCAGGGTTGGACACTGAAGCTTTCTTT.

The CDR3 region is CASSLIQSGYTGELFF. In nucleotides, the CDR3 is TGTGCCAGCAGCCTGATTCAGTCTGGTTACACCGGGGAGCTGTTTTTT. The chain recombines TRBV5-6 with TRBJ2-2, with D uncertain. Germline values: CDR1 SGHDT, CDR2 YYEEEE. This CDR3 spans 16 amino acids. With 4 bases removed from V and 3 bases from J, the gap between germline ends came to 16 bases.